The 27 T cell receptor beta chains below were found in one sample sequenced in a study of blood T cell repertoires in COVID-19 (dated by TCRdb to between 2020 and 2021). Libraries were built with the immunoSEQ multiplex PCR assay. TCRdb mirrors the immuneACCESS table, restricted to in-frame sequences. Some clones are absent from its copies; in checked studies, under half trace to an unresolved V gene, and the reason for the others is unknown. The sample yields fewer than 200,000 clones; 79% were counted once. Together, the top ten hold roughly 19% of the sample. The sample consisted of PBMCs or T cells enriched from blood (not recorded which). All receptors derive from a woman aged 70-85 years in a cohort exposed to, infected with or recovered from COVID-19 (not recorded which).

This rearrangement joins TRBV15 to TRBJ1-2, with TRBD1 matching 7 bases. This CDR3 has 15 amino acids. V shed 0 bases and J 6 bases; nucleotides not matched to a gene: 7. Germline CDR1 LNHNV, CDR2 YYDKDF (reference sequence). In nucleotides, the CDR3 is TGTGCCACCAGCAGAGATCAGGACAGGACGGATGGCTACACCTTC. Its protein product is CATSRDQDRTDGYTF.

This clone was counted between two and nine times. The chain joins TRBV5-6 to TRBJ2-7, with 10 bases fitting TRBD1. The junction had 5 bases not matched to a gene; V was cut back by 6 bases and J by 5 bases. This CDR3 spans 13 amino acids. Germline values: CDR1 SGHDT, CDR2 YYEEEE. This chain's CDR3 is CASKRQGAHEQYF. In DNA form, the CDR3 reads TGTGCCAGCAAGAGACAGGGGGCTCACGAGCAGTACTTC.

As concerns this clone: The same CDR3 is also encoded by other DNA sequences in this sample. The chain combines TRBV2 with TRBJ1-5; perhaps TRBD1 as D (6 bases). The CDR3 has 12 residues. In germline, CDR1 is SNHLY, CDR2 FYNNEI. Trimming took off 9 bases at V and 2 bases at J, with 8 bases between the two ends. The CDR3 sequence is CASSGGNQPQHF. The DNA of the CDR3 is TGTGCCAGTTCAGGGGGCAATCAGCCCCAGCATTTT.

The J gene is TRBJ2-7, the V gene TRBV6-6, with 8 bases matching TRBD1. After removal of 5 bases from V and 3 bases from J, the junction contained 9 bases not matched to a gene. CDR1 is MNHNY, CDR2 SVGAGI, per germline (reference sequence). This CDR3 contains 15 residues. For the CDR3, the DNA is TGTGCCAGCAGTCGATCCGGGACAGGAGGCTACGAGCAGTACTTC. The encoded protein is CASSRSGTGGYEQYF.

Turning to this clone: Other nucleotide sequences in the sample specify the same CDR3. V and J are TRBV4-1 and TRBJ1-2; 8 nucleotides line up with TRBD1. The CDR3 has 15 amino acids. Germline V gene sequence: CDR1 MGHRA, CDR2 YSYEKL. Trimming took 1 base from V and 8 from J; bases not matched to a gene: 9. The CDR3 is CASSQAGTGGGGYTF. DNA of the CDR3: TGCGCCAGCAGCCAAGCCGGGACAGGTGGGGGGGGCTACACCTTC.

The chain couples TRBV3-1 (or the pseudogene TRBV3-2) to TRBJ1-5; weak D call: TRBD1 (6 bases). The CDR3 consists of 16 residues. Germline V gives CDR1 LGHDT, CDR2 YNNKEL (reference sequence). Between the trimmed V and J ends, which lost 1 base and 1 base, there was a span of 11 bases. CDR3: CASSQGWTASNQPQHF. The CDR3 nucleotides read TGTGCCAGCAGCCAAGGCTGGACAGCGAGCAATCAGCCCCAGCATTTT.

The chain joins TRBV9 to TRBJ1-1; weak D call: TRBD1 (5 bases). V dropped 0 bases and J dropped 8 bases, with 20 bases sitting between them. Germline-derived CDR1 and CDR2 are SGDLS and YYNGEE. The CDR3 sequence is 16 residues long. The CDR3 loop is CASSVGGALLGGEAFF. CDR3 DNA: TGTGCCAGCAGCGTAGGAGGGGCCCTTCTGGGGGGGGAAGCTTTCTTT.

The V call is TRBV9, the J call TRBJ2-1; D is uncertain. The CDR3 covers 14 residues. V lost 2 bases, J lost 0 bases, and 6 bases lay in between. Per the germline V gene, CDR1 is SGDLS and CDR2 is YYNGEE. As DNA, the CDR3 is TGTGCCAGCAGCGTTCTAAACTCCTACAATGAGCAGTTCTTC. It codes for CASSVLNSYNEQFF.

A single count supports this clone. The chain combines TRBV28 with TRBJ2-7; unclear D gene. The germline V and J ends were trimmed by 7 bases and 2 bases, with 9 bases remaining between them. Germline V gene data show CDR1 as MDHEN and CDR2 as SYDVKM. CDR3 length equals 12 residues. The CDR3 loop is CASNTAPYEQYF. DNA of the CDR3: TGTGCCAGCAATACAGCCCCCTACGAGCAGTACTTC.

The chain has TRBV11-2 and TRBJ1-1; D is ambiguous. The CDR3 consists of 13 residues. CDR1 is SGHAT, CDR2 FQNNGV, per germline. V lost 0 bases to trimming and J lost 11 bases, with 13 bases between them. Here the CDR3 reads CASSLDWRVGAFF. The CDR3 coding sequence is TGTGCCAGCAGCTTAGACTGGCGGGTTGGCGCTTTCTTT.

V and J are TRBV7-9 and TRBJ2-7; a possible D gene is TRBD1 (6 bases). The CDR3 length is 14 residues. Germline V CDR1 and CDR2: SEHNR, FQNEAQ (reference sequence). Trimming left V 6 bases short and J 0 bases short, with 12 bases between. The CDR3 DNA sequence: TGTGCCAGCAGTCTAACAGGGAGCTCCTACGAGCAGTACTTC. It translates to CASSLTGSSYEQYF. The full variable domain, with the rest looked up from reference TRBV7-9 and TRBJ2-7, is DTGVSQNPRHKITKRGQNVTFRCDPISEHNRLYWYRQTLGQGPEFLTYFQNEAQLEKSRLLSDRFSAERPKGSFSTLEIQRTEQGDSAMYLCASSLTGSSYEQYFGPGTRLTVT.

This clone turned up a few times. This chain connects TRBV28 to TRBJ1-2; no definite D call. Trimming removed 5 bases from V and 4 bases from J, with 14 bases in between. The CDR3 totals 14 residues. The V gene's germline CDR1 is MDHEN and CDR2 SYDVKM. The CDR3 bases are TGTGCCAGCAGTAGCGCTTCGGTTGGCTATGGCTACACCTTC. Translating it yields CASSSASVGYGYTF.

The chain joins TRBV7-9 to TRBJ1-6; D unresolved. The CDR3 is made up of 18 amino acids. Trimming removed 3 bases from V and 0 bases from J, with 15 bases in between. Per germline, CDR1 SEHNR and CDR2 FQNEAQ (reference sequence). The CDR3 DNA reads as TGTGCCAGCAGCTTCGCCCCGGGGAAGAGCTCCTATAATTCACCCCTCCACTTT. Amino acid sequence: CASSFAPGKSSYNSPLHF.

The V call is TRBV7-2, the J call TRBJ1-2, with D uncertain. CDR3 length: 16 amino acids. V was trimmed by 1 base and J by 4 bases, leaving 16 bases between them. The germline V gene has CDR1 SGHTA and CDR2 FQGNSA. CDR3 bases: TGTGCCAGCAGCTTAGGTGTCCCCCGGGGTAGCTATGGCTACACCTTC. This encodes CASSLGVPRGSYGYTF.

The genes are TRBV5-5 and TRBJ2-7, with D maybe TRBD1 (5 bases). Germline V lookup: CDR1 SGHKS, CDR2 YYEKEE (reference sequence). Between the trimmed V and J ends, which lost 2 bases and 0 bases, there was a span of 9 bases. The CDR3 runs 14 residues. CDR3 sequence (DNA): TGTGCCAGCAGCTTCCAGGGTTACTCCTACGAGCAGTACTTC. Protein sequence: CASSFQGYSYEQYF. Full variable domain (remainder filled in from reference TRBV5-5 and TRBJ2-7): DAGVTQSPTHLIKTRGQQVTLRCSPISGHKSVSWYQQVLGQGPQFIFQYYEKEERGRGNFPDRFSARQFPNYSSELNVNALLLGDSALYLCASSFQGYSYEQYFGPGTRLTVT.

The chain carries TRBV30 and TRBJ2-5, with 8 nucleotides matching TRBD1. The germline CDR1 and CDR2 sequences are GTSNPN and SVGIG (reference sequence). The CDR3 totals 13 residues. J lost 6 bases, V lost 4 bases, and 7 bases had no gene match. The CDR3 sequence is CAWTGQGVQTQYF. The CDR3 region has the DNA TGTGCCTGGACCGGACAGGGAGTACAGACCCAGTACTTC. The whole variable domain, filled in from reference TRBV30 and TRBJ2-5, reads SQTIHQWPATLVQPVGSPLSLECTVEGTSNPNLYWYRQAAGRGLQLLFYSVGIGQISSEVPQNLSASRPQDRQFILSSKKLLLSDSGFYLCAWTGQGVQTQYFGPGTRLLVL.

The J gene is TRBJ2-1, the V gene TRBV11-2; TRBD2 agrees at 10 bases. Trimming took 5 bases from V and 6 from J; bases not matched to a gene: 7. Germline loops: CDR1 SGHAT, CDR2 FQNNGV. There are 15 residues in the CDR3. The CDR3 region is CASSPGTSASNEQFF. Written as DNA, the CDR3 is TGTGCCAGCAGCCCTGGGACTAGCGCATCCAATGAGCAGTTCTTC.

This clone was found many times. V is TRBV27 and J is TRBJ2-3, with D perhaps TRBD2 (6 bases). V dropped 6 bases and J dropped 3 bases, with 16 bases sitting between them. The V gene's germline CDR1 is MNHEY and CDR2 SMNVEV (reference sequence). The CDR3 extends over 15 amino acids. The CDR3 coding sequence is TGTGCCAGCAGAACTAACGGACTAACGACAGATACGCAGTATTTT. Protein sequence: CASRTNGLTTDTQYF.

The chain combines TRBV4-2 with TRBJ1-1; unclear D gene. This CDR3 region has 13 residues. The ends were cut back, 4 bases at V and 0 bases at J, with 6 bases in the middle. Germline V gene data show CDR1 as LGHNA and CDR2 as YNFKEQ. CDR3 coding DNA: TGTGCCAGCAGCCTACAATTGAACACTGAAGCTTTCTTT. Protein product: CASSLQLNTEAFF.

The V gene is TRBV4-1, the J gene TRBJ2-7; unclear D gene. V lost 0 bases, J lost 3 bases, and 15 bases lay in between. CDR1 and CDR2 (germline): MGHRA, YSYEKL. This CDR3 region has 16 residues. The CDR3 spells CASSQEVGPLGYEQYF. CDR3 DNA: TGCGCCAGCAGCCAAGAAGTTGGCCCTCTAGGCTACGAGCAGTACTTC.

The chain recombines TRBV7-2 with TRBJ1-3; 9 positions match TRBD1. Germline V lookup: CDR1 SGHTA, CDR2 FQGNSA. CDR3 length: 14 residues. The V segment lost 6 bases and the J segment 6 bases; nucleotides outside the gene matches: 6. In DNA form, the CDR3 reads TGTGCCAGCAGTAGACAGGGGGGAGCAAACACCATATATTTT. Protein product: CASSRQGGANTIYF.

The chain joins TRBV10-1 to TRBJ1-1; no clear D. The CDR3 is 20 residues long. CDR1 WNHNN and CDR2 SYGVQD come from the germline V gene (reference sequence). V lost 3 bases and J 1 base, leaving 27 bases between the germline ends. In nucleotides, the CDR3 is TGCGCCAGCAGTGACGGGGTTAGGGTGGTGTCAATGGGTGAGAACACTGAAGCTTTCTTT. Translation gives CASSDGVRVVSMGENTEAFF.

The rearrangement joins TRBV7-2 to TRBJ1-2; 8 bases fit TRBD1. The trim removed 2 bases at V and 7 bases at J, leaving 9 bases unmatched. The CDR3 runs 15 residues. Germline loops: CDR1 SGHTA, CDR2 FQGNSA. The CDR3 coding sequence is TGTGCCAGCAGCTTAAGTTGGCAGGGGGCTTCTGGCTACACCTTC. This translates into CASSLSWQGASGYTF.

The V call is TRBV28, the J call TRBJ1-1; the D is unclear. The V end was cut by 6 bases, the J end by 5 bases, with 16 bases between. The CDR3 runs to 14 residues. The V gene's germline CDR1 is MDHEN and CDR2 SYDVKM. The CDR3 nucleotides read TGTGCCAGCAGGATTCGGGGTCCGGGGACTGAAGCTTTCTTT. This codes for CASRIRGPGTEAFF.

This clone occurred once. The CDR3 here is CASSWTMQETQYF. As DNA, the CDR3 is TGTGCCAGCAGCTGGACTATGCAAGAGACCCAGTACTTC. V is TRBV7-2 and J is TRBJ2-5; TRBD2 is a possible D gene (6 bases). The CDR3 covers 13 residues. Per germline, CDR1 SGHTA and CDR2 FQGNSA. V was clipped by 4 bases and J by 2 bases, with 8 bases between them.

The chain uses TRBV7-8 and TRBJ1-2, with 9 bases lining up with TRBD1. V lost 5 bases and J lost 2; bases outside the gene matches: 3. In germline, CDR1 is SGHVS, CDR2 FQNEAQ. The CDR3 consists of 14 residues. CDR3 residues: CASSAGTGNYGYTF. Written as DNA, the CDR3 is TGTGCCAGCAGCGCCGGGACAGGGAACTATGGCTACACCTTC.

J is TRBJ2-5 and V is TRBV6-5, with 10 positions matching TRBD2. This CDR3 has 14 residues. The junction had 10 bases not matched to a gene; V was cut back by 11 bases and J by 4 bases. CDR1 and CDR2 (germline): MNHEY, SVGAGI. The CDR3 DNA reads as TGTGCCTCGAGCGGGAGGGCCGGTTTAGAGACCCAGTACTTC. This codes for CASSGRAGLETQYF.